This TCR beta chain is drawn from a study of technical replicates of blood from a handful of donors. Sequencing was performed with immunoSEQ multiplex PCR; in TCRdb, only in-frame clones are kept and a portion is missing. The repertoire holds under 85,000 clones, with roughly 92% as singletons. The CDR3 is 13 amino acids. Germline V CDR1 and CDR2: MNHEY, SVGAGI. The germline V and J ends were trimmed by 8 bases and 2 bases, with 13 bases remaining between them. The V and J genes are TRBV6-5 and TRBJ2-7; D might be TRBD1 (5 bases). The clonotype comes from a human donor in good health. Sample: T cells isolated from PBMCs. The CDR3 sequence is CASAGRAPYEQYF. The CDR3 DNA is TGTGCCAGCGCAGGCAGGGCCCCCTACGAGCAGTACTTC.